This TCR beta chain was obtained from a study of siplizumab effects on memory and regulatory T cells. This clone appeared once. As yet, its antigen is unknown. Germline values: CDR1 KGHSH, CDR2 LQKENI. Trimming at V came to 5 bases and at J to 2 bases, leaving 18 bases not matched to a gene. The CDR3 contains 18 residues. Only in-frame clones appear in the TCRdb table, and some are missing; sequencing was by immunoSEQ multiplex PCR. Among more than 95,000 clones, roughly 91% were seen once, and the ten largest hold about 0.32%. Whole-study results and caveats: In roughly 75-97% of proliferating CD4+ or CD8+ clones, a naive or memory phenotype could not be assigned. Proliferating Tregs' suppressive function in siplizumab cultures went unconfirmed. Naive T cells seemed more diverse than memory cells; they also seemed major alloresponse contributors.

The TCR was taken from a human donor in good health. Material for sequencing was CD4+ T cells sorted from blood. The chain employs TRBV18 and TRBJ2-7; 7 nucleotides line up with TRBD1. CDR3 in amino acids: CASSSLPTLGTAAYEQYF. The DNA of the CDR3 is TGTGCCAGCTCATCACTACCCACCCTCGGGACAGCTGCCTACGAGCAGTACTTC.